The present TCR beta chain was sequenced within a study of T-cell memory formation after mild COVID-19. About the research overall: Clusters of TCRs were largely donor specific.

Germline CDR1 reads MDHEN; CDR2 reads SYDVKM. The CDR3 length is 15 residues. Trimming at V came to 4 bases and at J to 1 base, leaving 1 base not matched to a gene. In TCRdb, the 5' RACE reads were re-called with MiXCR into one record per CDR3 protein. The sample includes 350,000 to 450,000 distinct CDR3 sequences, around 20% seen only once; the top ten take approximately 8.4%. This clonotype occurred many times. The TCR was taken from an adult woman who had mild COVID-19 (a few samples of this study predate the infection). Cell type and time point are not known. Sequences were obtained from PBMCs or a T cell subset sorted from them (not recorded which). The chain joins TRBV28 to TRBJ2-1; 10 bases agree with TRBD2. CDR3 in DNA: TGTGCCAGCAGTTCGACTAGCGGGTCCTACAATGAGCAGTTCTTC. Amino acids: CASSSTSGSYNEQFF.